These 7 T cell receptor beta chains were all obtained from the same sample, sequenced in a study of T cells in pancreatic ductal adenocarcinoma. The selected patients with pancreatic ductal adenocarcinoma had surgery but no neoadjuvant therapy. TCRdb's copy holds only in-frame clones and misses some; the assay was immunoSEQ multiplex PCR. The sample contains around 100,000 clones, nearly 95% of which appear only once. The sequenced sample was PBMCs. These receptors were taken from a human donor with pancreatic ductal adenocarcinoma.

A single count supports this clone. The gene calls are TRBV19 and TRBJ2-3; 8 bases are a match to TRBD2. The V gene end was trimmed by 5 bases and the J gene end by 5 bases; junction bases not matched to a gene: 3. The CDR3 has 13 amino acids. Germline V CDR1 and CDR2: LNHDA, SQIVND (reference sequence). CDR3 bases: TGTGCCAGTAGTGATAGCGGGGAAGATACGCAGTATTTT. Amino acids: CASSDSGEDTQYF.

V and J are TRBV5-5 and TRBJ2-1; TRBD1 matches at 9 bases. The CDR3 has 16 residues. Germline CDR1 is SGHKS and CDR2 is YYEKEE (reference sequence). V was clipped by 2 bases and J by 4 bases; unmatched bases: 7. As DNA, the CDR3 is TGTGCCAGCAGCTTAACAGGGGGCGGCCAATACAATGAGCAGTTCTTC. This sequence encodes CASSLTGGGQYNEQFF.

V gene TRBV11-1 combines with J gene TRBJ2-1; no firm D call. V lost 2 bases and J 9 bases, leaving 8 bases between the germline ends. Germline V gene lookup returns CDR1 SGHAT and CDR2 FQDESV (reference sequence). The CDR3 is 12 residues long. CDR3 nucleotides: TGTGCCAGCAGCTTATCCCGCAGTGAGCAGTTCTTC. It codes for CASSLSRSEQFF. Full variable domain (outside the CDR3, taken from reference TRBV11-1 and TRBJ2-1): EAEVAQSPRYKITEKSQAVAFWCDPISGHATLYWYRQILGQGPELLVQFQDESVVDDSQLPKDRFSAERLKGVDSTLKIQPAELGDSAMYLCASSLSRSEQFFGPGTRLTVL.

CDR3 DNA: TGTGCCAGCAGCCAGACTAGCGGGAGTGGCAATGAGCAGTTCTTC. Translated: CASSQTSGSGNEQFF. V and J are TRBV9 and TRBJ2-1; 12 nucleotides agree with TRBD2. CDR1 SGDLS and CDR2 YYNGEE come from the germline V gene. J gave up 6 bases and V 4 bases, and 5 bases lay outside the gene matches. The CDR3 runs 15 residues.

The CDR3 reads CASSRNIPQENTEAFF. The CDR3 region has the DNA TGTGCCAGCAGCCGCAATATACCTCAGGAGAACACTGAAGCTTTCTTT. This sequence joins TRBV7-2 and TRBJ1-1; D call uncertain. CDR1 and CDR2 (germline): SGHTA, FQGNSA. V was cut by 5 bases and J by 1 base, with 17 bases left in between. The CDR3 has 16 residues.

The rearrangement links TRBV10-3 to TRBJ2-7, with 9 bases that match TRBD1. Germline V CDR1 and CDR2: ENHRY, SYGVKD. J was trimmed by 3 bases and V by 6 bases; bases with no gene match: 3. The CDR3 contains 13 residues. CDR3 sequence: CAIRVGQGYEQYF. Written as DNA, the CDR3 is TGTGCCATCAGGGTGGGACAGGGCTACGAGCAGTACTTC.

The chain has TRBV5-1 and TRBJ2-1, with D unresolved. Trimming pared 4 bases from V and 5 bases from J, leaving 10 bases between. CDR3 length: 13 residues. In germline, CDR1 is SGHRS, CDR2 YFSETQ. CDR3 sequence: CASSLLTNNEQFF. The DNA for the CDR3 is TGCGCCAGCAGCCTTCTTACAAACAATGAGCAGTTCTTC.